Listed here is a single T cell receptor beta chain. The germline gene is not matched at one end of the junction; a read error may be the cause. From germline, CDR1 is SGHRS and CDR2 YFSETQ. CDR3 length: 13 amino acids. The data are from a study of siplizumab effects on memory and regulatory T cells. Libraries were prepared by immunoSEQ multiplex PCR; TCRdb keeps only in-frame clonotypes and omits some of them. The sample records 85,000 to 95,000 clones, 94% being singletons. This receptor was identified in a human donor in good health. Material for sequencing was non-Treg CD4+ T cells sorted from blood. The chain recombines TRBV5-1 with TRBJ1-1, with D possibly TRBD1 on 6 matching bases. The CDR3 nucleotides are TGCGCCAGCAGCTTGGTGGCAGGGGAGGAGGAGACCTTT. Translating it yields CASSLVAGEEETF.